These T cell receptor beta chains were read from a single sample in a study of T cell responses to AZD1222 COVID-19 vaccine. Some clones are missing from TCRdb's copy, which holds only in-frame ones; the method was immunoSEQ multiplex PCR. The sample holds tens of thousands of clones, approximately 85% seen once. The sequencing used peripheral blood, collected on day 0 of AZD1222 vaccination. The source of these receptors is an adult in good health. CDR3s include the opening cysteine and the closing phenylalanine or tryptophan. The order of the fields is V gene, J gene, clone size, D gene, CDR3 DNA, CDR3 protein. A D gene is named only where the DNA matches it firmly. Clone size appears in some rows only: once, few, many, or a class for an expanded clone.

v_call: TRBV4-2; j_call: TRBJ2-3; clone_size: NA; d_call: NA; cdr3_nt: TGTGCCAGCAGCCAAGATCAGGTCACGTCAGATGATACGCAGTATTTT; cdr3_aa: CASSQDQVTSDDTQYF
v_call: TRBV3-1/TRBV3-2; j_call: TRBJ1-1; clone_size: NA; d_call: NA; cdr3_nt: TGTGCCAGCAGCCACCACACGGGCTGGCCGAACACTGAAGCTTTCTTT; cdr3_aa: CASSHHTGWPNTEAFF
v_call: TRBV6-1; j_call: TRBJ2-6; clone_size: NA; d_call: NA; cdr3_nt: TGTGCCAGCAGTGAAGCAGAGTCTGGGGCCAACGTCCTGACTTTC; cdr3_aa: CASSEAESGANVLTF
v_call: TRBV3-1/TRBV3-2; j_call: TRBJ2-3; clone_size: NA; d_call: NA; cdr3_nt: TGTGCCAGCAGCCAAGATAGGCGCACAGATACGCAGTATTTT; cdr3_aa: CASSQDRRTDTQYF
v_call: TRBV6-5; j_call: TRBJ2-2; clone_size: NA; d_call: TRBD1; cdr3_nt: TGTGCCAGCAGTTACTTGACAGGGCTGAACACCGGGGAGCTGTTTTTT; cdr3_aa: CASSYLTGLNTGELFF
v_call: TRBV11-2; j_call: TRBJ1-1; clone_size: NA; d_call: NA; cdr3_nt: TGTGCCAGCAGCTTAGACAGGGTATGGACTGAAGCTTTCTTT; cdr3_aa: CASSLDRVWTEAFF
v_call: TRBV5-4; j_call: TRBJ2-4; clone_size: NA; d_call: TRBD2; cdr3_nt: TGTGCCAGCAGCCTCCTAGCGGGGGGGCCGGAAAACATTCAGTACTTC; cdr3_aa: CASSLLAGGPENIQYF
v_call: TRBV15; j_call: TRBJ1-6; clone_size: few; d_call: NA; cdr3_nt: TGTGCCACCAGCCCCCTAAACAGGGTTTCACCCCTCCACTTT; cdr3_aa: CATSPLNRVSPLHF
v_call: TRBV21-1; j_call: TRBJ2-7; clone_size: NA; d_call: NA; cdr3_nt: TGTGCCAGCAGCAAAAAACAGGGGGCGTCGACCTACGAGCAGTACTTC; cdr3_aa: CASSKKQGASTYEQYF
v_call: TRBV2; j_call: TRBJ1-1; clone_size: NA; d_call: NA; cdr3_nt: TGTGCCAGCAGGGAGACAGGTTTGAACACTGAAGCTTTCTTT; cdr3_aa: CASRETGLNTEAFF
v_call: TRBV5-1; j_call: TRBJ1-1; clone_size: NA; d_call: NA; cdr3_nt: TGCGCCAGCAGCTTCCACTCAATACCGAACACTGAAGCTTTCTTT; cdr3_aa: CASSFHSIPNTEAFF
v_call: TRBV27; j_call: TRBJ1-2; clone_size: NA; d_call: NA; cdr3_nt: TGTGCCAGCAGTTTATCTCCGATAGTCTATGGCTACACCTTC; cdr3_aa: CASSLSPIVYGYTF
v_call: TRBV2; j_call: TRBJ2-7; clone_size: NA; d_call: TRBD2; cdr3_nt: TGTGCCAGCAGTGATAGTTTACTAGCGGGGACCGAGCAGTACTTC; cdr3_aa: CASSDSLLAGTEQYF
v_call: TRBV5-6; j_call: TRBJ2-7; clone_size: NA; d_call: TRBD1; cdr3_nt: TGTGCCAGCAGCACCGTAGGGGGCGGGTATTACGAGCAGTACTTC; cdr3_aa: CASSTVGGGYYEQYF
v_call: TRBV30; j_call: TRBJ2-2; clone_size: once; d_call: NA; cdr3_nt: TGTGCCTGGAGTGTACTGGGCAGCCAGACCGGGGAGCTGTTTTTT; cdr3_aa: CAWSVLGSQTGELFF
v_call: TRBV7-3; j_call: TRBJ2-2; clone_size: NA; d_call: NA; cdr3_nt: TGTGCCAGCAGTCAAGTCCCGGGGGCGCACACCGGGGAGCTGTTTTTT; cdr3_aa: CASSQVPGAHTGELFF
v_call: TRBV3-1/TRBV3-2; j_call: TRBJ2-2; clone_size: once; d_call: TRBD2; cdr3_nt: TGTGCCAGCAGCCAATATAGCGGGGATCTCGGGGAGCTGTTTTTT; cdr3_aa: CASSQYSGDLGELFF
v_call: TRBV6-5; j_call: TRBJ2-7; clone_size: NA; d_call: TRBD1; cdr3_nt: TGTGCCAGCAGTTACTCCATGGACAGGTCTTCCTACGAGCAGTACTTC; cdr3_aa: CASSYSMDRSSYEQYF
v_call: TRBV4-2; j_call: TRBJ2-2; clone_size: NA; d_call: NA; cdr3_nt: TGTGCCAGCAGCCAACAACGGGGACCAGCAGTTTACGGGGAGCTGTTTTTT; cdr3_aa: CASSQQRGPAVYGELFF
v_call: TRBV10-3; j_call: TRBJ2-7; clone_size: NA; d_call: TRBD2; cdr3_nt: TGTGCCATCAGTGAAGTGAGCGGGGTCCACGAGCAGTACTTC; cdr3_aa: CAISEVSGVHEQYF
v_call: TRBV6-5; j_call: TRBJ1-1; clone_size: NA; d_call: NA; cdr3_nt: TGTGCCAGCAGTCCCCCGGGATGGGGTGAAGCTTTCTTT; cdr3_aa: CASSPPGWGEAFF
v_call: TRBV9; j_call: TRBJ2-5; clone_size: NA; d_call: NA; cdr3_nt: TGTGCCAGCAGCCCCACGGGGTCTAGCACCCAAGAGACCCAGTACTTC; cdr3_aa: CASSPTGSSTQETQYF
v_call: TRBV10-3; j_call: TRBJ1-5; clone_size: NA; d_call: TRBD1; cdr3_nt: TGTGCCATCAGTGCAGACAGGGGGCGAGGAGGCAATCAGCCCCAGCATTTT; cdr3_aa: CAISADRGRGGNQPQHF
v_call: TRBV6-5; j_call: TRBJ1-1; clone_size: NA; d_call: TRBD1; cdr3_nt: TGTGCCAGCCTTGCCCCGGACAGGGCCACTGAAGCTTTCTTT; cdr3_aa: CASLAPDRATEAFF
v_call: TRBV5-1; j_call: TRBJ1-4; clone_size: NA; d_call: NA; cdr3_nt: TGCGCCAGCAGCTTGCCGAAGTTTATCGAGGCAAACAAAAAATGGACTAATGAAAAACTGTTTTTT; cdr3_aa: CASSLPKFIEANKKWTNEKLFF
v_call: TRBV7-3; j_call: TRBJ2-1; clone_size: once; d_call: NA; cdr3_nt: TGTGCCAGCAGCTCGGTAGGTCATGAGCAGTTCTTC; cdr3_aa: CASSSVGHEQFF
v_call: TRBV7-2; j_call: TRBJ2-7; clone_size: NA; d_call: NA; cdr3_nt: TGTGCCAGCAGCTTACCCTCGCGATACGAGCAGTACTTC; cdr3_aa: CASSLPSRYEQYF
v_call: TRBV14; j_call: TRBJ2-7; clone_size: NA; d_call: TRBD2; cdr3_nt: TGTGCCAGCAGCCAAGACAGCCCTAGCGGATTCTCCTACGAGCAGTACTTC; cdr3_aa: CASSQDSPSGFSYEQYF
v_call: TRBV7-6; j_call: TRBJ1-2; clone_size: NA; d_call: NA; cdr3_nt: TGTGCCAGCAGCCGTTCGACGGGCTATGGCTACACCTTC; cdr3_aa: CASSRSTGYGYTF
v_call: TRBV9; j_call: TRBJ2-7; clone_size: NA; d_call: TRBD2; cdr3_nt: TGTGCCAGCAGCGTAGGTTGGGGAGGGGGACTAGTTTCCGAGCAGTACTTC; cdr3_aa: CASSVGWGGGLVSEQYF